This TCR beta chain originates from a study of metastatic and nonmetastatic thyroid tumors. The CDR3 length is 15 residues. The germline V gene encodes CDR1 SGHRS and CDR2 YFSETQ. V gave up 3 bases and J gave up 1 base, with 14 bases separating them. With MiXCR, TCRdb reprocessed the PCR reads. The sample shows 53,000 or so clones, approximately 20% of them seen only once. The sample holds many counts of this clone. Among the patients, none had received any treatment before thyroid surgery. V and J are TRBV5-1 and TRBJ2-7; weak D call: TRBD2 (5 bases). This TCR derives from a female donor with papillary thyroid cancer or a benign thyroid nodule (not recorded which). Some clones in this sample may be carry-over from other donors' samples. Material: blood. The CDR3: CASSSQSGTSYEQYF. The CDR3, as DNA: TGCGCCAGCAGCTCGCAGAGCGGCACTTCCTACGAGCAGTACTTC.